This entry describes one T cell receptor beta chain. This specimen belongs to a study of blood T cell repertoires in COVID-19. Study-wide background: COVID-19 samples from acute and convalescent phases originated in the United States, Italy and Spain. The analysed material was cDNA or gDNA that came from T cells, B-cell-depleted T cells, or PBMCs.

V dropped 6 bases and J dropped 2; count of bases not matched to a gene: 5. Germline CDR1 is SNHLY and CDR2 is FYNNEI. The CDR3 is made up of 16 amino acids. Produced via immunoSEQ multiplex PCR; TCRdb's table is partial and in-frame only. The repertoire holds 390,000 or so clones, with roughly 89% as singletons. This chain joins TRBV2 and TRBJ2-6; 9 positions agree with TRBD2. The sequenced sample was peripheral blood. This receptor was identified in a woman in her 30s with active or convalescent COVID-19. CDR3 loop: CASRDSGGAGANVLTF. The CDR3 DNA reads TGTGCCAGCAGAGATAGCGGGGGAGCTGGGGCCAACGTCCTGACTTTC.